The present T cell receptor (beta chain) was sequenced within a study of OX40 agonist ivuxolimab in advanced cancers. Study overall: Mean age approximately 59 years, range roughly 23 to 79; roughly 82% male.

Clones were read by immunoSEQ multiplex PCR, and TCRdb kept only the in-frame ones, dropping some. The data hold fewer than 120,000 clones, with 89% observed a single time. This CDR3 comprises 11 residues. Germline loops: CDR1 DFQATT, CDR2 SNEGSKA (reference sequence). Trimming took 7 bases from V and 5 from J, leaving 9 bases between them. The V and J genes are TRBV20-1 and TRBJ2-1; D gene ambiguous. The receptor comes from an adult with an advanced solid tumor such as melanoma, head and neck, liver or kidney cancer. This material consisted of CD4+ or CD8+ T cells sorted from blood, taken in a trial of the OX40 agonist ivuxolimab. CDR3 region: CSGERNNEQFF. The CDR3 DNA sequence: TGCAGTGGAGAAAGAAACAATGAGCAGTTCTTC.